The 20 T cell receptor beta chains presented below share a single source sample, sequenced in a study of blood T cell repertoires in COVID-19 (dated by TCRdb to about 2020). To prepare the library, the immunoSEQ multiplex PCR assay was applied. In TCRdb, the immuneACCESS table is reduced to in-frame sequences with V and J assigned. These tables do not hold every clone; where another copy was compared, an unresolved V gene accounts for under half, and the others remain unexplained. The sample has around 72,000 clones on record, 75% to 85% of them singletons. The ten biggest clones cover approximately 22% of the sample. The sample was peripheral blood. These TCRs come from a woman aged 70 to 79 with acute or convalescent COVID-19.

V and J are TRBV28 and TRBJ2-1, with TRBD2 matching 9 bases. This CDR3 has 15 amino acids. After removal of 3 bases from V and 4 bases from J, the junction contained 4 bases not matched to a gene. The V gene's germline CDR1 is MDHEN and CDR2 SYDVKM. As DNA, the CDR3 is TGTGCCAGCAGTTTCGTAGCGGGAGCGTACAATGAGCAGTTCTTC. It yields the protein CASSFVAGAYNEQFF.

This sequence joins TRBV16 and TRBJ1-2, with D perhaps TRBD1 (5 bases). CDR1 and CDR2 from the germline V gene are KGHSY and FQNENV. This CDR3 comprises 15 residues. The germline V and J ends were trimmed by 1 base and 4 bases, with 13 bases remaining between them. The CDR3 region has the DNA TGTGCCAGCAGCCAATGGGGCCAGGGAGGCTATGGCTACACCTTC. This gives the protein CASSQWGQGGYGYTF.

V is TRBV6-5 and J is TRBJ2-7; 10 nucleotides line up with TRBD1. The CDR3 has 16 residues. The J segment lost 0 bases and the V segment lost 4 bases, leaving 6 bases of the junction unmatched. Germline V gene sequence: CDR1 MNHEY, CDR2 SVGAGI. Here the CDR3 DNA reads TGTGCCAGCAGTTCACACGGGACAGGGGTCTCCTACGAGCAGTACTTC. It specifies CASSSHGTGVSYEQYF.

The chain combines TRBV6-4 with TRBJ2-4, with 12 bases identical to TRBD2. The CDR3 runs to 16 residues. The J segment lost 3 bases and the V segment lost 6 bases, leaving 6 bases of the junction unmatched. The germline gives CDR1 MRHNA, CDR2 SNTAGT. Written as DNA, the CDR3 is TGTGCCAGCAGACTAGCGGGAGGCGGGGGCAAAAACATTCAGTACTTC. It is translated as CASRLAGGGGKNIQYF.

V usage is TRBV12-3 or TRBV12-4 and J usage is TRBJ1-2; weak D call: TRBD1 (5 bases). V gave up 6 bases and J gave up 5 bases, with 13 bases separating them. CDR3 size: 13 residues. CDR3 nucleotides: TGTGCCAGCAGCCTCAGGGTTGGGTATGGCTACACCTTC. Protein: CASSLRVGYGYTF.

The chain has TRBV6-6 and TRBJ1-5; D not resolved. The CDR3 consists of 16 residues. CDR1 is MNHNY and CDR2 is SVGAGI in the germline V gene (reference sequence). V gave up 6 bases and J gave up 0 bases, with 15 bases separating them. CDR3 DNA sequence: TGTGCCAGCAGCCCCCGGAGTCTGTATAGCAATCAGCCCCAGCATTTT. It translates to CASSPRSLYSNQPQHF.

This chain uses TRBV6-5 with TRBJ1-1; the D gene is possibly TRBD1 (5 bases). Trimming stripped 6 bases from V and 7 bases from J, with 15 bases between. There are 13 residues in the CDR3. Germline V gives CDR1 MNHEY, CDR2 SVGAGI. The CDR3 sequence: CASRGEVTVEAFF. The CDR3 bases are TGTGCCAGCAGGGGGGAGGTGACAGTTGAAGCTTTCTTT.

This chain uses TRBV30 with TRBJ2-2; D gene unclear. The germline CDR1 and CDR2 sequences are GTSNPN and SVGIG (reference sequence). CDR3 length: 15 amino acids. The germline V and J ends were trimmed by 0 bases and 5 bases, with 13 bases remaining between them. The CDR3 loop is CAWSVQLGRTGELFF. In DNA, the CDR3 is TGTGCCTGGAGTGTACAATTGGGCCGAACCGGGGAGCTGTTTTTT.

The V and J genes are TRBV5-1 and TRBJ2-7; unclear D gene. This CDR3 region has 14 residues. The V end lost 2 bases, the J end lost 0 bases, and 9 bases lay between the germline ends. Germline-derived CDR1 and CDR2 are SGHRS and YFSETQ. The CDR3 sequence is CASSFRVSSYEQYF. The DNA for the CDR3 is TGCGCCAGCAGCTTTCGGGTTAGCTCCTACGAGCAGTACTTC.

The chain carries TRBV7-9 and TRBJ2-1, with 10 nucleotides matching TRBD1. Trimming cost V 5 bases and J 12 bases; bases outside gene matches: 4. CDR3 length equals 12 residues. CDR1 is SEHNR, CDR2 FQNEAQ, per germline (reference sequence). The CDR3 DNA follows: TGTGCCAGCAGCCCGGGACAGGGGATGCAGTTCTTC. Translating gives CASSPGQGMQFF.

This clone was seen a few times. The rearrangement links TRBV3-1 (or the pseudogene TRBV3-2) to TRBJ2-1; tentatively, D is TRBD2 (6 bases). The CDR3 is 19 residues long. The germline V gene encodes CDR1 LGHDT and CDR2 YNNKEL (reference sequence). Between the trimmed V and J ends, which lost 2 bases and 0 bases, there was a span of 20 bases. DNA of the CDR3: TGTGCCAGCAGCCAAAGGGCGCGGGCGACTAGGAGCTCCTACAATGAGCAGTTCTTC. Protein: CASSQRARATRSSYNEQFF.

Written as DNA, the CDR3 is TGTGCCAGCTCCGAGGGACTAGCGGGAGACGAGCAGTACTTC. Translation gives CASSEGLAGDEQYF. The genes are TRBV18 and TRBJ2-7; 14 positions agree with TRBD2. Germline V gives CDR1 KGHSH, CDR2 LQKENI. This CDR3 region has 14 residues. The junction had 3 bases not matched to a gene; V was cut back by 6 bases and J by 5 bases.

The V and J genes are TRBV11-2 and TRBJ2-1; 7 bases are a match to TRBD1. Losses at the gene ends were 7 bases for V and 8 bases for J; bases not matched to a gene: 11. The CDR3 is 14 residues long. CDR1 and CDR2 (germline): SGHAT, FQNNGV. CDR3 loop: CASTPSGRGYEQFF. CDR3 in DNA: TGTGCCAGCACCCCCTCCGGCAGGGGGTATGAGCAGTTCTTC.

The chain has TRBV18 and TRBJ1-1; no firm D call. V was pared by 2 bases and J by 4 bases, with 5 bases between. The CDR3 is 12 residues long. Germline loops: CDR1 KGHSH, CDR2 LQKENI. The DNA of the CDR3 is TGTGCCAGCTCACCAACTCGCACTGAAGCTTTCTTT. The encoded protein is CASSPTRTEAFF.

The V and J genes are TRBV5-1 and TRBJ2-7, with D unresolved. Between the trimmed V and J ends, which lost 0 bases and 1 base, there was a span of 8 bases. This CDR3 spans 14 amino acids. Germline V lookup: CDR1 SGHRS, CDR2 YFSETQ. The CDR3 bases are TGCGCCAGCAGCTTGGTCGACGGGTCCTACGAGCAGTACTTC. Translating gives CASSLVDGSYEQYF.

The chain joins TRBV4-1 to TRBJ1-2, with 9 bases aligning to TRBD1. The CDR3 length is 15 residues. Unmatched junction bases numbered 6, after V lost 0 bases and J lost 7 bases. Germline V gives CDR1 MGHRA, CDR2 YSYEKL. In DNA, the CDR3 is TGCGCCAGCAGCCAAGATACAAACAGGGGGCTTGGCTACACCTTC. It specifies CASSQDTNRGLGYTF.

The count of this clone is one. The chain has TRBV5-1 and TRBJ2-5, with D possibly matching TRBD2 (6 bases). The ends were cut back, 4 bases at V and 1 base at J, with 11 bases in the middle. The germline V gene has CDR1 SGHRS and CDR2 YFSETQ. The CDR3 extends over 14 amino acids. The CDR3 protein is CASSLRDFQETQYF. CDR3 in DNA: TGCGCCAGCAGCCTGCGGGACTTCCAAGAGACCCAGTACTTC.

The rearrangement uses TRBV9 and TRBJ1-1; the D is unclear. CDR3 length equals 13 residues. Trimming left V 0 bases short and J 12 bases short, with 15 bases between. CDR1 and CDR2 from the germline V gene are SGDLS and YYNGEE. CDR3 amino acids: CASSVGGPGGTFF. The CDR3 DNA reads TGTGCCAGCAGCGTAGGAGGGCCGGGTGGAACTTTCTTT. The whole variable domain, remainder taken from reference TRBV9 and TRBJ1-1, is DSGVTQTPKHLITATGQRVTLRCSPRSGDLSVYWYQQSLDQGLQFLIQYYNGEERAKGNILERFSAQQFPDLHSELNLSSLELGDSALYFCASSVGGPGGTFFGQGTRLTVV.

This clone was found a few times. The rearrangement joins TRBV4-1 to TRBJ1-3; D gene ambiguous. This CDR3 is built from 13 residues. V lost 3 bases, J lost 2 bases, and 5 bases lay in between. Germline CDR1 and CDR2: MGHRA and YSYEKL. The CDR3 loop reads CASSQPAGNTIYF. The CDR3 coding sequence is TGCGCCAGCAGCCAGCCGGCTGGAAACACCATATATTTT.

The CDR3 protein is CASSLNRVELFF. In DNA form, the CDR3 reads TGTGCCAGCAGCTTAAACAGGGTGGAGCTGTTTTTT. The genes are TRBV7-3 and TRBJ2-2; D is possibly TRBD1 (6 bases). The CDR3 sequence is 12 residues long. Trimming shortened V by 1 base and J by 10 bases, and 7 bases separated the two germline ends. In germline, CDR1 is SGHTA, CDR2 FQGTGA.